Listed here is a single TCR beta chain. The record originates from a study of blood T cell repertoires in COVID-19. Overall study: There were acute and convalescent COVID-19 samples, and they came from the United States, Italy and Spain.

Trimming shortened V by 0 bases and J by 2 bases, and 8 bases separated the two germline ends. Germline-derived CDR1 and CDR2 are MRHNA and SNTAGT. CDR3 size: 15 residues. In the original workflow: Amplification of reference gene primers was used by the study to estimate nucleated cell counts. TCRdb's table, derived via immunoSEQ multiplex PCR, lists solely in-frame clones and lacks some. Clone size and V and J calls were adopted from that table, with D and trimming inferred from the DNA. The sample holds more than 200,000 clones; over 70% are singletons and the top ten take roughly 8.7%. The sequence came from a man in his forties with active or convalescent COVID-19. The J gene is TRBJ1-3, the V gene TRBV6-4, with D perhaps matching TRBD1 (5 bases). The material sequenced was peripheral blood. The CDR3: CASSDSPRAGNTIYF. The CDR3 bases are TGTGCCAGCAGTGACTCCCCCAGGGCTGGAAACACCATATATTTT.